This paragraph reports one T cell receptor (beta chain). The data originate from a study of T cell responses to AZD1222 COVID-19 vaccine. The method was immunoSEQ multiplex PCR; TCRdb's version includes in-frame clones alone and lacks a portion of them. Of 100,000 to 150,000 clones in the sample, approximately 90% were seen once. This CDR3 region has 13 residues. Germline values: CDR1 SGHVS, CDR2 FQNEAQ. Trimming removed 8 bases at V and 7 bases at J, with 17 bases between. The chain has TRBV7-8 and TRBJ1-2, with a weak D call TRBD1 (6 bases). This material consisted of peripheral blood, taken on day 0 of AZD1222 vaccination. The source of this sequence is an adult in good health. As DNA, the CDR3 is TGTGCCAGCGCTGAGAGGGACATCGGTGGCTACACCTTC. Translating it yields CASAERDIGGYTF.